The 30 T cell receptor beta chains below come from one sample, sequenced in a study of blood T cell repertoires in COVID-19. Repertoires were generated with immunoSEQ multiplex PCR, while TCRdb's copy carries only in-frame clones and drops some. There are 93,000 or so clones in the sample; roughly 82% occur only once, and more than 10% lies in the top ten. Sequenced: peripheral blood. The receptors derive from a human donor in a cohort sampled during active COVID-19.

The chain links TRBV5-8 to TRBJ2-7, with D perhaps TRBD2 (5 bases). Germline CDR1 reads SGHTS; CDR2 reads YDEGEE. The CDR3 covers 14 residues. Deletions cut 6 bases from V and 3 bases from J, with 16 bases between. CDR3 sequence: CASTRGSLIYEQYF. CDR3 bases: TGTGCCAGCACCCGAGGGAGTCTCATCTACGAGCAGTACTTC.

The chain uses TRBV6-4 and TRBJ2-1, with 10 bases aligning to TRBD1. This CDR3 is 13 amino acids long. The V and J ends lost 4 bases and 9 bases, in that order; junction bases with no gene match: 3. Germline assignment: CDR1 MRHNA and CDR2 SNTAGT. In nucleotides, the CDR3 is TGTGCCAGCAGTGGGGACAGGGGTACTGAGCAGTTCTTC. This translates into CASSGDRGTEQFF.

Concerning this clone itself: At the DNA level, this CDR3 is encoded by other sequences in the same sample as well. V gene TRBV18 combines with J gene TRBJ1-2; D may be TRBD1 (6 bases). Germline values: CDR1 KGHSH, CDR2 LQKENI. The CDR3 is 13 residues long. With 3 bases removed from V and 3 bases from J, the gap between germline ends came to 8 bases. The CDR3 loop is CASSPDRDYGYTF. The CDR3 DNA follows: TGTGCCAGCTCACCGGACAGAGACTATGGCTACACCTTC. Based on the CDR3 plus reference TRBV18 and TRBJ1-2, the full variable domain is NAGVMQNPRHLVRRRGQEARLRCSPMKGHSHVYWYRQLPEEGLKFMVYLQKENIIDESGMPKERFSAEFPKEGPSILRIQQVVRGDSAAYFCASSPDRDYGYTFGSGTRLTVV.

This chain connects TRBV9 to TRBJ2-2, with D uncertain. V dropped 4 bases and J dropped 7 bases, with 11 bases sitting between them. CDR1 and CDR2 from the germline V gene are SGDLS and YYNGEE. The CDR3 is made up of 13 amino acids. The CDR3 nucleotides are TGTGCCAGCAGCACCCGGGTCGGCGGGGAGCTGTTTTTT. Its translation is CASSTRVGGELFF.

The genes are TRBV6-5 and TRBJ2-7; the D is unclear. Per germline, CDR1 MNHEY and CDR2 SVGAGI. This CDR3 region has 11 residues. V was pared by 5 bases and J by 5 bases, with 7 bases between. CDR3 sequence (DNA): TGTGCCAGCAGTAAACAAGACGAGCAGTACTTC. Translation: CASSKQDEQYF.

The chain employs TRBV10-2 and TRBJ2-2, with 11 bases aligning to TRBD2. CDR3 length: 19 residues. Germline CDR1 and CDR2: WSHSY and SAAADI. V trimming: 0 bases; J trimming: 0 bases; junction bases outside the gene matches: 6. CDR3 in DNA: TGCGCCAGCAGTGAGTCTGGTAGCGGGGGGGCCGCGAACACCGGGGAGCTGTTTTTT. As protein: CASSESGSGGAANTGELFF.

V gene TRBV12-5 combines with J gene TRBJ1-5, with D possibly matching TRBD1 (6 bases). This CDR3 region has 13 residues. V was shortened by 5 bases and J by 7 bases, with 12 bases between the two germline ends. Per the germline V gene, CDR1 is LGHNT and CDR2 is FRNRAP. The CDR3 protein is CASGQGLRQPQHF. In DNA, the CDR3 is TGTGCTAGTGGTCAGGGGTTACGGCAGCCCCAGCATTTT.

CDR3: CASSRGGVPNTEAFF. In DNA form, the CDR3 reads TGTGCCAGCTCACGGGGGGGGGTACCGAACACTGAAGCTTTCTTT. This rearrangement joins TRBV18 to TRBJ1-1; possibly TRBD1 for D (5 bases). The CDR3 has 15 amino acids. Trimming shortened V by 4 bases and J by 1 base, and 13 bases separated the two germline ends. Germline CDR1 and CDR2: KGHSH and LQKENI.

V usage is TRBV6-6 and J usage is TRBJ1-3; 7 bases are a match to TRBD1. This CDR3 has 15 residues. CDR1 is MNHNY, CDR2 SVGAGI, per germline (reference sequence). The V gene end was trimmed by 6 bases and the J gene end by 3 bases; junction bases not matched to a gene: 8. This CDR3 is CASSRLRDSGNTIYF. The CDR3 region has the DNA TGTGCCAGCAGCAGACTAAGGGACAGTGGAAACACCATATATTTT.

The chain couples TRBV29-1 to TRBJ1-3; the D gene is possibly TRBD1 (6 bases). The CDR3 length is 13 residues. In germline, CDR1 is SQVTM, CDR2 ANQGSEA. V lost 6 bases, J lost 9 bases, and 18 bases lay in between. The DNA for the CDR3 is TGCAGCGTGGCTGAGGGGGTAGGCGGCACCATATATTTT. It encodes CSVAEGVGGTIYF.

CDR3 DNA sequence: TGTGCCAGCAGTGCCCGACGTCGAGGACTAACCCTACCCCACTATGGCTACACCTTC. Translated: CASSARRRGLTLPHYGYTF. The chain carries TRBV5-4 and TRBJ1-2; unclear D gene. CDR3 length: 19 amino acids. The ends were cut back, 5 bases at V and 3 bases at J, with 29 bases in the middle. CDR1 is SGHNT and CDR2 is YYREEE in the germline V gene (reference sequence).

The chain joins TRBV3-1 (or the pseudogene TRBV3-2) to TRBJ1-1; D remains ambiguous. Germline loops: CDR1 LGHDT, CDR2 YNNKEL (reference sequence). This CDR3 is built from 14 residues. Trimming took off 6 bases at V and 1 base at J, with 12 bases between the two ends. CDR3 sequence: CASRSGLPNTEAFF. Written as DNA, the CDR3 is TGTGCCAGCAGGTCCGGGTTACCGAACACTGAAGCTTTCTTT.

CDR3 nucleotide sequence: TGTGCCAGCAGCCCCCGGGGGTCGGATGGCTACACCTTC. Encoded protein: CASSPRGSDGYTF. The J gene is TRBJ1-2, the V gene TRBV6-5, with a tentative D call TRBD1 (5 bases). Germline V lookup: CDR1 MNHEY, CDR2 SVGAGI. The V gene lost 6 bases and the J gene lost 6 bases, with 14 bases spanning the gap. The CDR3 is made up of 13 amino acids.

The chain carries TRBV6-2 or TRBV6-3 and TRBJ2-1; TRBD2 aligns across 10 bases. The CDR3 is made up of 16 amino acids. Trimming cost V 6 bases and J 9 bases; bases outside gene matches: 14. Germline V gene sequence: CDR1 MNHEY, CDR2 SVGEGT. DNA of the CDR3: TGTGCCAGCAGCCCCCTTCGGACTAGCGGTCAGGGTGAGCAGTTCTTC. Amino acid sequence: CASSPLRTSGQGEQFF.

The chain employs TRBV18 and TRBJ2-3, with 10 bases that match TRBD2. Looked up from germline, CDR1 is KGHSH and CDR2 is LQKENI. V gave up 6 bases and J gave up 2 bases; unmatched junction bases: 8. The CDR3 has 16 amino acids. As DNA, the CDR3 is TGTGCCAGCTCGTCCCTAAGCGGGGGGGCCACAGATACGCAGTATTTT. Translation: CASSSLSGGATDTQYF.

The CDR3 region is CSVVFTGRSSYNEQFF. The CDR3 DNA reads as TGCAGCGTTGTTTTCACGGGTAGGAGCTCCTACAATGAGCAGTTCTTC. J is TRBJ2-1 and V is TRBV29-1, with D unclear. This CDR3 has 16 amino acids. Looked up from germline, CDR1 is SQVTM and CDR2 is ANQGSEA. Trimming took off 4 bases at V and 0 bases at J, with 16 bases between the two ends.

The V call is TRBV5-6, the J call TRBJ1-1; D gene unclear. V shed 1 base and J shed 5 bases, with 9 bases lying between them. The CDR3 totals 13 residues. The germline gives CDR1 SGHDT, CDR2 YYEEEE. Written as DNA, the CDR3 is TGTGCCAGCAGCTTGTCGGTAGAGACTGAAGCTTTCTTT. This sequence encodes CASSLSVETEAFF.

V and J are TRBV9 and TRBJ2-2; 11 bases align to TRBD2. The CDR3 consists of 18 residues. J lost 1 base, V lost 0 bases, and 5 bases had no gene match. From germline, CDR1 is SGDLS and CDR2 YYNGEE. CDR3 sequence reads: CASSVEASGGRNTGELFF. In DNA, the CDR3 is TGTGCCAGCAGCGTAGAGGCTAGCGGGGGGAGGAACACCGGGGAGCTGTTTTTT. The whole variable domain, filled in from reference TRBV9 and TRBJ2-2, reads DSGVTQTPKHLITATGQRVTLRCSPRSGDLSVYWYQQSLDQGLQFLIQYYNGEERAKGNILERFSAQQFPDLHSELNLSSLELGDSALYFCASSVEASGGRNTGELFFGEGSRLTVL.

The V gene is TRBV5-1, the J gene TRBJ1-1; D perhaps matches TRBD1 (5 bases). Germline V gene lookup returns CDR1 SGHRS and CDR2 YFSETQ. Trimming pared 0 bases from V and 0 bases from J, leaving 15 bases between. The CDR3 consists of 17 residues. CDR3 sequence reads: CASSLARGRTLNTEAFF. CDR3 DNA sequence: TGCGCCAGCAGCTTGGCTAGGGGCCGAACTCTGAACACTGAAGCTTTCTTT.

The chain recombines TRBV10-2 with TRBJ2-3, with 14 positions matching TRBD2. V lost 6 bases to trimming and J lost 2 bases; unmatched junction nucleotides: 1. The CDR3 contains 15 residues. Germline CDR1 WSHSY, CDR2 SAAADI. The CDR3 spells CASRGLAGDTDTQYF. CDR3 nucleotide sequence: TGCGCCAGCAGGGGACTAGCGGGGGACACAGATACGCAGTATTTT.

This chain connects TRBV5-5 to TRBJ1-5; no clear D. This CDR3 region has 16 residues. The V and J ends lost 1 base and 2 bases respectively, with 13 bases between them. Germline-derived CDR1 and CDR2 are SGHKS and YYEKEE (reference sequence). The CDR3, as DNA: TGTGCCAGCAGCTTGTCTCCATTACTGGGCAATCAGCCCCAGCATTTT. Amino acid sequence: CASSLSPLLGNQPQHF.

The chain employs TRBV27 and TRBJ1-6, with 11 bases matching TRBD1. The CDR3 sequence is 16 residues long. The ends lost 5 bases at V and 10 bases at J; junction bases unmatched: 10. Germline CDR1 and CDR2: MNHEY and SMNVEV (reference sequence). CDR3 protein: CASSQPLGTGGSPLHF. CDR3 DNA sequence: TGTGCCAGCAGTCAACCACTCGGGACAGGGGGATCACCCCTCCACTTT.

The J gene is TRBJ2-1, the V gene TRBV5-1; D is possibly TRBD2 (7 bases). The ends were cut back, 0 bases at V and 1 base at J, with 11 bases in the middle. The length of the CDR3 is 16 residues. CDR1 SGHRS and CDR2 YFSETQ come from the germline V gene. CDR3: CASSLVGGRSYNEQFF. For the CDR3, the DNA is TGCGCCAGCAGCTTGGTCGGGGGGCGGTCCTACAATGAGCAGTTCTTC.

The V gene is TRBV2, the J gene TRBJ2-3, with D uncertain. The CDR3 spans 11 residues. Germline CDR1 SNHLY, CDR2 FYNNEI. Trimming took off 4 bases at V and 6 bases at J, with 5 bases between the two ends. The CDR3 DNA sequence: TGTGCCAGCAGTGGAGTCGATACGCAGTATTTT. This encodes CASSGVDTQYF.

This clone was seen a few times. V and J are TRBV19 and TRBJ1-2; D might be TRBD1 (6 bases). V was trimmed by 10 bases and J by 4 bases, leaving 13 bases between them. From germline, CDR1 is LNHDA and CDR2 SQIVND (reference sequence). The CDR3 loop spans 12 amino acids. As DNA, the CDR3 is TGTGCCACAGGGGCACATTTCTATGGCTACACCTTC. It translates to CATGAHFYGYTF.

A single count supports this clone. This chain uses TRBV7-8 with TRBJ2-1, with 8 bases lining up with TRBD2. Looked up from germline, CDR1 is SGHVS and CDR2 is FQNEAQ. CDR3 length equals 16 residues. V lost 0 bases and J lost 3; bases outside the gene matches: 4. As DNA, the CDR3 is TGTGCCAGCAGCTTAGCCCGGGGGGGCCTCTACAATGAGCAGTTCTTC. It yields the protein CASSLARGGLYNEQFF.

The rearrangement links TRBV4-3 to TRBJ2-7; D remains unclear. Germline values: CDR1 LGHNA, CDR2 YSLEER. Trimming left V 1 base short and J 0 bases short, with 13 bases between. CDR3 size: 16 residues. CDR3 in amino acids: CASSQGAGSSSYEQYF. In nucleotides, the CDR3 is TGCGCCAGCAGCCAAGGTGCCGGGTCCTCCTCCTACGAGCAGTACTTC.

The V call is TRBV6-1, the J call TRBJ2-7; 7 bases are shared with TRBD1. Germline V lookup: CDR1 MNHNS, CDR2 SASEGT. With V trimmed by 4 bases and J by 4 bases, 16 bases remained unmatched. The CDR3 loop spans 17 amino acids. The CDR3 DNA sequence: TGTGCCAGCAGTGGACCGAGGGGTACAGGGGCCAATTACGAGCAGTACTTC. Translated, it gives CASSGPRGTGANYEQYF.

This sequence joins TRBV5-4 and TRBJ2-3; 9 bases line up with TRBD1. CDR3 size: 14 residues. Germline trimming cut 4 bases from V and 5 bases from J; bases unmatched to any gene: 5. CDR1 is SGHNT and CDR2 is YYREEE in the germline V gene (reference sequence). CDR3 sequence (DNA): TGTGCCAGCAGCAAGGACAGGGGCAGAGATACGCAGTATTTT. This translates into CASSKDRGRDTQYF.

The chain couples TRBV15 to TRBJ2-2, with 7 bases matching TRBD2. The trim removed 0 bases at V and 0 bases at J, leaving 4 bases unmatched. The CDR3 runs 17 residues. In germline, CDR1 is LNHNV, CDR2 YYDKDF (reference sequence). CDR3 DNA sequence: TGTGCCACCAGCAGAGATTTGGCGGGGGCGAACACCGGGGAGCTGTTTTTT. Amino acids: CATSRDLAGANTGELFF.